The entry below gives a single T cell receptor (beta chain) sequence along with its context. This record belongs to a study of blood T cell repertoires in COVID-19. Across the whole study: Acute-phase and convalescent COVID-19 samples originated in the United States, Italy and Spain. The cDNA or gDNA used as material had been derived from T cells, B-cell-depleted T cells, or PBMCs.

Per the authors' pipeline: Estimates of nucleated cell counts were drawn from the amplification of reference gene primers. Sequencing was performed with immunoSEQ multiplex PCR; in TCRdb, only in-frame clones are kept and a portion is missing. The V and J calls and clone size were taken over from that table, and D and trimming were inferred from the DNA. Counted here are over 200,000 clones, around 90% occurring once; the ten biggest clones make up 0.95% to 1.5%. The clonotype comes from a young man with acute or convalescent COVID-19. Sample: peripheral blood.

CDR3 DNA: TGCAGCGTTCGTCGGGGTTCAGATACGCAGTATTTT. Translation gives CSVRRGSDTQYF. The genes are TRBV29-1 and TRBJ2-3, with D perhaps TRBD2 (5 bases). Germline V gives CDR1 SQVTM, CDR2 ANQGSEA. Trimming cost V 5 bases and J 4 bases, with 10 bases left between them. CDR3 length: 12 amino acids.